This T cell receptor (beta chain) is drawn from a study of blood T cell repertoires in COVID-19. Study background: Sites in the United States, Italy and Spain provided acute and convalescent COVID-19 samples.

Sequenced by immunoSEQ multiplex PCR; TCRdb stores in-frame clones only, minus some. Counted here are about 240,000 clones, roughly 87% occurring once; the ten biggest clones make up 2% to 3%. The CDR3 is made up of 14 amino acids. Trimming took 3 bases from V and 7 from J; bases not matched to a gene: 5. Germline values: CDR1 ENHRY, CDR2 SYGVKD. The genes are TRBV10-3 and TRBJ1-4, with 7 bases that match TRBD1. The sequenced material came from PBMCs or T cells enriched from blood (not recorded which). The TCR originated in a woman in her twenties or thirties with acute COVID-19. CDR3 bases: TGTGCCATCAGTGACCAGGGGGTTTTTGAAAAACTGTTTTTT. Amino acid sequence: CAISDQGVFEKLFF.